This is a list of T cell receptor beta chains from one sample in a study of Ad26.COV2.S vaccination and SARS-CoV-2 variants. The method was immunoSEQ multiplex PCR; TCRdb's version includes in-frame clones alone and lacks a portion of them. The table has some 290,000 clones, 85% seen once. Sequenced here: peripheral blood, sampled in a trial of Ad26.COV2.S vaccine versus placebo. The receptors derive from a person between 18 and 65 years old who received the Ad26.COV2.S COVID-19 vaccine or a placebo. Each CDR3 is given with its conserved first and last residue. The D gene is left open where the match is weak.

d_call j_call v_call cdr3_length cdr3_aa
. TRBJ1-1 TRBV5-5 15 CASSLASRDDTEAFF
. TRBJ2-3 TRBV14 18 CASSHRMTAGKRTDTQYF
. TRBJ2-7 TRBV10-2 12 CASNSVGGEQYF
. TRBJ1-5 TRBV28 10 CASSTWPQHF
TRBD2 TRBJ2-6 TRBV7-2 19 CASSFLRSGGPAGANVLTF
TRBD1 TRBJ2-7 TRBV9 14 CASSPLFGTDEQYF
TRBD1 TRBJ1-1 TRBV18 16 CASSPLPGGGGTEAFF
. TRBJ1-6 TRBV19 13 CASVRGYNSPLHF
. TRBJ2-7 TRBV18 14 CASSPQTDTYEQYF
TRBD1 TRBJ1-1 TRBV30 13 CAFRQGRDTEAFF
. TRBJ1-5 TRBV5-5 17 CASSLEGVEDGNQPQHF
. TRBJ2-1 TRBV27 15 CASSFSRDSYNEQFF
TRBD1 TRBJ1-6 TRBV7-3 15 CASSKQGLSDSPLHF
. TRBJ2-5 TRBV7-9 15 CASSLTGHGQETQYF
TRBD1 TRBJ1-2 TRBV9 18 CASSVAKGQGREIYGYTF
TRBD2 TRBJ2-1 TRBV5-1 17 CASSPYLSGGGASEQFF
TRBD2 TRBJ2-7 TRBV27 14 CASKSLAASYEQYF
. TRBJ2-2 TRBV11-1 15 CASSPLGGGPGELFF
. TRBJ2-2 TRBV18 14 CASSLGLNTGELFF
. TRBJ2-7 TRBV28 14 CASSLPEKYYEQYF
TRBD2 TRBJ2-7 TRBV5-4 16 CASSLAAGAGGYEQYF
. TRBJ1-6 TRBV4-2 16 CASSPVATVGDSPLHF
TRBD1 TRBJ2-3 TRBV6-7 15 CASRTGPGGDDTQYF
. TRBJ1-4 TRBV25-1 14 CASSAGTVNEKLFF
. TRBJ1-3 TRBV14 13 CASSLVGSNTIYF
. TRBJ2-5 TRBV3-1/TRBV3-2 13 CASSQDRHLTQYF
. TRBJ1-2 TRBV11-2 14 CASSFSDRSYGYTF
TRBD2 TRBJ2-7 TRBV5-6 15 CASSSFSGDSYEQYF
. TRBJ2-5 TRBV11-2 11 CASSLGGTQYF
. TRBJ1-1 TRBV19 14 CASSIDLRNTEAFF
. TRBJ2-7 TRBV28 14 CASSTRVSPYEQYF
TRBD2 TRBJ2-2 TRBV7-3 17 CASSPNPGGVGTGELFF
. TRBJ2-7 TRBV5-6 13 CASSLLEGYEQYF
. TRBJ1-2 TRBV18 14 CASRRADGIYGYTF
TRBD1 TRBJ1-2 TRBV19 18 CASSPTGTGDPPTYGYTF
. TRBJ1-1 TRBV18 14 CASSPSGQTPAAFF
. TRBJ1-4 TRBV6-5 12 CASSLGWEKLFF
. TRBJ1-4 TRBV11-2 15 CASSFQRAIAEKLFF
. TRBJ1-2 TRBV13 14 CASSFGRGDYGYTF
. TRBJ1-1 TRBV5-1 14 CASTSNRANTEAFF
TRBD1 TRBJ1-5 TRBV6-5 15 CASSPTGDSNQPQHF
. TRBJ1-2 TRBV3-1/TRBV3-2 15 CASSQGEGFNYGYTF
. TRBJ1-4 TRBV15 15 CATSRRDTENEKLFF